Here is one T cell receptor (beta chain) with its context. The antigen is not known. The sample's treatment: approximately 9-day PBMC culture with coronavirus spike peptide pools or control peptides (ViraFEST assay). Each of days 3 and 7 saw half the medium replaced by fresh IL-2 medium. Germline assignment: CDR1 MNHEY and CDR2 SVGEGT. This CDR3 comprises 12 residues. J gave up 12 bases and V 2 bases, and 2 bases lay outside the gene matches. Cultured CD4+ T-cell DNA underwent Oncomine TCR Beta short-read sequencing. TCRdb reprocessed the PCR reads with MiXCR, giving one entry per CDR3 protein. This table has about 20,000 distinct CDR3 sequences, approximately 57% appearing once. This sample was taken from a study of vaccination and CD4 T cells after COVID-19. On the study more broadly: Collection of post-vaccine samples followed dose two by a median 72 days, spanning a range of 14 to 241. Findings of the study overall: Within the convalescent patients, spike mono-reactivity was found in 304 of 307 vaccine-specific clones. There were relatively few convalescent patients studied, and there were no early post-infection timepoints.

Sequenced material: CD4+ T cells from blood, cultured in vitro, taken after SARS-CoV-2 vaccination. The receptor comes from a human donor who had recovered from COVID-19. The chain uses TRBV6-2 or TRBV6-3 and TRBJ1-1; 11 nucleotides line up with TRBD1. The CDR3 nucleotides read TGTGCCAGCAGTTACCGGGACAGGGGGACTTTCTTT. Its protein product is CASSYRDRGTFF.